This TCR beta chain is from a study of CXCR3-negative and CXCR3-positive naive CD8 T cells. Study observations and caveats: Comparably high diversity was seen in both naive subsets, and much lower diversity in memory CD8+ cells. CD5 surface expression was similar among naive subsets, and TCR strength was estimated by inference from TRB CDR3 properties. A higher hydrophobicity marked the TRB CDR3s of CXCR3-positive naive cells versus CXCR3-negative naive cells.

About this clonotype itself: Antigen: not known.

Through 5' RACE with UMI labels, the TRB cDNA libraries were prepared. TCRdb reprocessed the 5' RACE reads and reports one entry per CDR3 protein, with no DNA. The sample features 150,000 to 180,000 distinct CDR3 sequences, with approximately 0.5% in its top ten. CDR1 SQVTM and CDR2 ANQGSEA come from the germline V gene. This CDR3 region has 13 residues. Sorts performed in triplicate captured 300,000 or so cells each from every CD8+ T cell subset. CD45RO-CCR7+CD27+CD95- defined naive CD8+ T cells. The TCR comes from a human donor in good health. Some clones in this sample may be carry-over from other donors' samples. The sequenced sample was naive CXCR3+ CD8+ T cells from blood. Noted subset: CD45RO-CCR7+CD27+CD95- naive CD8+ T cells expressing CXCR3 (TNR3+). The rearrangement uses TRBV29-1 and TRBJ2-2. The CDR3 spells CSVVGVNTGELFF.